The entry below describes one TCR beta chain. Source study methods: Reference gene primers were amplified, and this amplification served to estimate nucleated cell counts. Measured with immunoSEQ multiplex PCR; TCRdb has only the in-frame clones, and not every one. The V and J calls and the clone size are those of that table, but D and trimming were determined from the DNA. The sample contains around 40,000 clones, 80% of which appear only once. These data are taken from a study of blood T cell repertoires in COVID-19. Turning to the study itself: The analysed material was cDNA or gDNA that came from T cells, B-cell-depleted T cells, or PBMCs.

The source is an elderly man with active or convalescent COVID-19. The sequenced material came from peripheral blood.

The CDR3 DNA reads as TGTGCCAGCAGTGAAAAGTCAGGGGGAGGTGGCTACACCTTC. It specifies CASSEKSGGGGYTF. V is TRBV6-4 and J is TRBJ1-2, with 7 bases fitting TRBD1. V lost 3 bases to trimming and J lost 7 bases; unmatched junction nucleotides: 8. This CDR3 has 14 amino acids. CDR1 is MRHNA and CDR2 is SNTAGT in the germline V gene.